The T cell receptor beta chain described here comes from a study of blood T cell repertoires in COVID-19. Study summary: Sources were T cells, B-cell-depleted T cells, or PBMCs; the material itself was cDNA or gDNA.

Original data processing: Scientists estimated how many nucleated cells there were by amplifying reference gene primers. Method: immunoSEQ multiplex PCR; TCRdb's copy keeps in-frame clones and lacks some. V and J calls and clone size follow that table, whereas D and trimming were derived from the DNA. The sample carries around 56,000 clones, about 89% recorded once. CDR1 and CDR2 from the germline V gene are KGHSH and LQKENI. V dropped 3 bases and J dropped 7; count of bases not matched to a gene: 9. The CDR3 is 17 residues long. This rearrangement joins TRBV18 to TRBJ1-4, with 12 positions matching TRBD1. Specimen: peripheral blood. The sequence was collected from a human donor in a cohort sampled during active COVID-19. The CDR3 reads CASSPAGTGGVFEKLFF. Written as DNA, the CDR3 is TGTGCCAGCTCACCCGCCGGGACAGGGGGCGTATTTGAAAAACTGTTTTTT. The variable domain in full, completed from reference TRBV18 and TRBJ1-4, reads NAGVMQNPRHLVRRRGQEARLRCSPMKGHSHVYWYRQLPEEGLKFMVYLQKENIIDESGMPKERFSAEFPKEGPSILRIQQVVRGDSAAYFCASSPAGTGGVFEKLFFGSGTQLSVL.